The TCR beta chain under discussion was sequenced for a study of T cell responses to AZD1222 COVID-19 vaccine. Overall study context: Pooling was applied to second doses at about 4 or about 12 weeks.

A word on this clone: What it binds is unknown.

Study-level points and caveats: Every sample of the repertoires postdated the peak T cell response. CD4 TCRs linked to vaccination spanned spike, dominating at 160-218 and 743-854. Two AZD1222 administrations were followed by greater Spike-specific TCR breadth and depth.

Trimming pared 3 bases from V and 1 base from J, leaving 16 bases between. Per the germline V gene, CDR1 is SEHNR and CDR2 is FQNEAQ (reference sequence). The CDR3 consists of 17 residues. Sequencing was performed with immunoSEQ multiplex PCR; in TCRdb, only in-frame clones are kept and a portion is missing. The sample holds about 170,000 clones, 75% to 90% seen once. The sample consisted of peripheral blood, taken on day 0 of AZD1222 vaccination. The chain combines TRBV7-9 with TRBJ1-5; D possibly corresponds to TRBD1 (5 bases). The TCR sequence derives from an adult in good health. CDR3 sequence: CASSLTGGERSNQPQHF. CDR3 DNA sequence: TGTGCCAGCAGCTTGACGGGAGGGGAGAGGAGCAATCAGCCCCAGCATTTT.